Below are 24 T cell receptor beta chains sequenced from a single sample in a study of blood T cell repertoires in COVID-19. Profiled with immunoSEQ multiplex PCR; TCRdb holds only in-frame clones, not every one. Counted here are tens of thousands of clones, around 84% occurring once; the ten biggest clones make up about 7%. Input material: peripheral blood. The origin of the receptors is a man aged 45-60 years with active COVID-19.

This rearrangement joins TRBV6-6 to TRBJ2-5; possible D gene TRBD1, 6 bases. The germline V gene encodes CDR1 MNHNY and CDR2 SVGAGI (reference sequence). This CDR3 contains 14 residues. The V end was cut by 6 bases, the J end by 5 bases, with 16 bases between. The DNA for the CDR3 is TGTGCCAGCAGGCAAAGCAGGGGAGCGGAGACCCAGTACTTC. Its translation is CASRQSRGAETQYF.

The V and J genes are TRBV11-3 and TRBJ2-3, with TRBD1 matching over 10 bases. There are 15 residues in the CDR3. With V trimmed by 5 bases and J by 5 bases, 7 bases remained unmatched. The V gene's germline CDR1 is SGHNT and CDR2 YENEEA. The CDR3 spells CASSRTGQGIDTQYF. CDR3 sequence (DNA): TGTGCCAGCAGCCGAACGGGACAGGGGATAGATACGCAGTATTTT.

In DNA, the CDR3 is TGTGCCAGCAGCCAAACAGGGGGCCTTAATCAGCCCCAGCATTTT. Translation: CASSQTGGLNQPQHF. The chain carries TRBV3-1 (or the pseudogene TRBV3-2) and TRBJ1-5; 9 nucleotides agree with TRBD1. The CDR3 has 15 residues. The ends lost 2 bases at V and 4 bases at J; junction bases unmatched: 3. The germline gives CDR1 LGHDT, CDR2 YNNKEL (reference sequence).

This chain links TRBV5-4 with TRBJ2-2; TRBD2 aligns across 12 bases. Germline values: CDR1 SGHNT, CDR2 YYREEE (reference sequence). The junction had 7 bases not matched to a gene; V was cut back by 5 bases and J by 2 bases. The CDR3 contains 17 residues. The CDR3 protein is CASSPLAGGLNTGELFF. Written as DNA, the CDR3 is TGTGCCAGCAGTCCTCTAGCGGGAGGGCTCAACACCGGGGAGCTGTTTTTT.

This clone has just one count. J is TRBJ1-5 and V is TRBV7-2; 8 bases agree with TRBD1. Germline lookup yields CDR1 SGHTA and CDR2 FQGNSA. With 1 base clipped from V and 2 bases from J, the junction kept 4 bases outside the gene matches. The CDR3 has 16 residues. CDR3 in amino acids: CASSLVSTGGNQPQHF. The DNA for the CDR3 is TGTGCCAGCAGCTTAGTCTCGACAGGGGGCAATCAGCCCCAGCATTTT.

This clone was detected a few times. The gene calls are TRBV29-1 and TRBJ2-1; tentative D call: TRBD1 (6 bases). This CDR3 contains 13 residues. The V gene's germline CDR1 is SQVTM and CDR2 ANQGSEA. The V gene lost 7 bases and the J gene lost 7 bases, with 17 bases spanning the gap. In nucleotides, the CDR3 is TGCAGCGCTACAGGGCCCCCGCGAAATGAGCAGTTCTTC. It specifies CSATGPPRNEQFF.

This rearrangement joins TRBV18 to TRBJ1-1; D might be TRBD1 (5 bases). V lost 2 bases to trimming and J lost 7 bases, with 11 bases between them. The CDR3 is 13 residues long. Germline CDR1 is KGHSH and CDR2 is LQKENI. The CDR3 sequence is CASSPMGPSEAFF. In DNA form, the CDR3 reads TGTGCCAGCTCACCAATGGGGCCGAGTGAAGCTTTCTTT. The full variable domain, completed using reference TRBV18 and TRBJ1-1, is NAGVMQNPRHLVRRRGQEARLRCSPMKGHSHVYWYRQLPEEGLKFMVYLQKENIIDESGMPKERFSAEFPKEGPSILRIQQVVRGDSAAYFCASSPMGPSEAFFGQGTRLTVV.

This sequence joins TRBV27 and TRBJ1-2; no reliable D call. Germline lookup yields CDR1 MNHEY and CDR2 SMNVEV (reference sequence). Trimming left V 8 bases short and J 8 bases short, with 15 bases between. The CDR3 loop spans 12 amino acids. DNA of the CDR3: TGTGCCAGCGCGCCCGGGGTAGGCGGCTACACCTTC. Protein sequence: CASAPGVGGYTF.

The CDR3 region is CASSYADRAKTEAFF. The CDR3 DNA reads TGTGCCAGCAGTTACGCGGACAGGGCGAAGACTGAAGCTTTCTTT. The chain has TRBV6-6 and TRBJ1-1, with TRBD1 matching over 8 bases. This CDR3 contains 15 residues. CDR1 is MNHNY and CDR2 is SVGAGI in the germline V gene (reference sequence). With 2 bases clipped from V and 5 bases from J, the junction kept 7 bases outside the gene matches.

V usage is TRBV5-6 and J usage is TRBJ1-2; 10 bases align to TRBD1. Trimming took 4 bases from V and 4 from J; bases not matched to a gene: 7. The CDR3 is 15 residues long. Germline values: CDR1 SGHDT, CDR2 YYEEEE. The CDR3 protein is CASSLGTGVAYGYTF. The CDR3 DNA reads TGTGCCAGCAGCCTAGGGACAGGGGTTGCCTATGGCTACACCTTC.

The J gene is TRBJ1-2, the V gene TRBV15, with D possibly being TRBD1 (6 bases). Trimming removed 3 bases from V and 7 bases from J, with 12 bases in between. The CDR3 runs to 13 residues. The germline V gene encodes CDR1 LNHNV and CDR2 YYDKDF (reference sequence). The CDR3 DNA is TGTGCCACCAGCAGCGGGGGGGCTAGTGGCTACACCTTC. This codes for CATSSGGASGYTF.

The chain carries TRBV7-2 and TRBJ1-1; tentatively, D is TRBD1 (6 bases). Germline V gene data show CDR1 as SGHTA and CDR2 as FQGNSA. The CDR3 runs 15 residues. V dropped 4 bases and J dropped 0 bases, with 12 bases sitting between them. The CDR3 nucleotides are TGTGCCAGCAGCTGGGACATACGTATGAACACTGAAGCTTTCTTT. Translating it yields CASSWDIRMNTEAFF.

The gene calls are TRBV5-1 and TRBJ1-1, with D perhaps TRBD1 (6 bases). CDR3 size: 16 residues. The germline V gene encodes CDR1 SGHRS and CDR2 YFSETQ. V lost 0 bases and J 2 bases, leaving 14 bases between the germline ends. This CDR3 reads CASSLVGRQVNTEAFF. CDR3 sequence (DNA): TGCGCCAGCAGCTTGGTGGGGAGACAGGTAAACACTGAAGCTTTCTTT.

This clone appeared a single time. This chain connects TRBV7-8 to TRBJ1-4; perhaps TRBD1 as D (6 bases). The V gene lost 5 bases and the J gene lost 8 bases, with 21 bases spanning the gap. The CDR3 runs to 16 residues. Germline values: CDR1 SGHVS, CDR2 FQNEAQ. The CDR3 loop reads CASSPKLQGPGEKLFF. Here the CDR3 DNA reads TGTGCCAGCAGCCCGAAATTGCAGGGGCCGGGGGAAAAACTGTTTTTT.

This chain uses TRBV7-7 with TRBJ1-4, with a weak D call TRBD1 (6 bases). Germline V lookup: CDR1 SSHAT, CDR2 FNYEAQ (reference sequence). The CDR3 is made up of 18 amino acids. V shed 0 bases and J shed 0 bases, with 14 bases lying between them. Written as DNA, the CDR3 is TGTGCCAGCAGCTTAGCGGGGCCTGCAGGGGCAACTAATGAAAAACTGTTTTTT. The encoded protein is CASSLAGPAGATNEKLFF.

The chain has TRBV15 and TRBJ1-2, with 12 bases aligning to TRBD1. CDR3 length: 18 amino acids. Trimming cost V 2 bases and J 1 base; bases outside gene matches: 8. From germline, CDR1 is LNHNV and CDR2 YYDKDF (reference sequence). CDR3 sequence (DNA): TGTGCCACCAGCAGACAGAGGGGGACAGGGGGCCATAACTATGGCTACACCTTC. Its translation is CATSRQRGTGGHNYGYTF.

The CDR3 spells CASSPHPLGPGGDTQYF. CDR3 nucleotides: TGTGCCAGCAGCCCCCACCCCCTAGGGCCGGGGGGCGATACGCAGTATTTT. The V call is TRBV4-2, the J call TRBJ2-3, with D perhaps matching TRBD2 (7 bases). V was trimmed by 4 bases and J by 6 bases, leaving 23 bases between them. Germline-derived CDR1 and CDR2 are LGHNA and YNFKEQ. The CDR3 totals 17 residues.

This chain connects TRBV4-1 to TRBJ1-5; the match to TRBD1 covers 7 bases. CDR1 and CDR2 (germline): MGHRA, YSYEKL. J lost 0 bases, V lost 0 bases, and 5 bases had no gene match. The CDR3 totals 17 residues. This chain's CDR3 is CASSQDYGTVSNQPQHF. In DNA, the CDR3 is TGCGCCAGCAGCCAAGACTACGGGACAGTTAGCAATCAGCCCCAGCATTTT.

This clone has just one count. The rearrangement links TRBV10-1 to TRBJ2-1; 15 bases agree with TRBD2. Germline assignment: CDR1 WNHNN and CDR2 SYGVQD (reference sequence). The CDR3 is 17 residues long. Trimming cost V 4 bases and J 0 bases; bases outside gene matches: 1. In DNA, the CDR3 is TGCGCCAGCAGTGGGACTAGCGGGAGGGCCTCCTACAATGAGCAGTTCTTC. Translating gives CASSGTSGRASYNEQFF.

The rearrangement links TRBV2 to TRBJ1-6; no clear D. The CDR3 length is 16 residues. V was shortened by 2 bases and J by 3 bases, with 11 bases between the two germline ends. The germline V gene has CDR1 SNHLY and CDR2 FYNNEI. This CDR3 reads CASSERRVHYNSPLHF. CDR3 nucleotides: TGTGCCAGCAGTGAACGGAGGGTTCACTATAATTCACCCCTCCACTTT.

The chain recombines TRBV5-1 with TRBJ1-2; D is ambiguous. Germline V gives CDR1 SGHRS, CDR2 YFSETQ. The germline V and J ends were trimmed by 0 bases and 7 bases, with 10 bases remaining between them. The CDR3 runs 13 residues. This chain's CDR3 is CASSLAGEGGYTF. The CDR3 bases are TGCGCCAGCAGCTTGGCCGGAGAAGGTGGCTACACCTTC.

The chain uses TRBV29-1 and TRBJ2-2, with TRBD1 matching 8 bases. Trimming at V came to 4 bases and at J to 4 bases, leaving 2 bases not matched to a gene. The CDR3 consists of 13 residues. Per the germline V gene, CDR1 is SQVTM and CDR2 is ANQGSEA. CDR3 coding DNA: TGCAGCGTTGGACAGGGGAGCACCGGGGAGCTGTTTTTT. Translation gives CSVGQGSTGELFF.

The rearrangement joins TRBV2 to TRBJ2-1; TRBD2 agrees at 9 bases. Germline values: CDR1 SNHLY, CDR2 FYNNEI. The CDR3 is 15 residues long. Germline trimming cut 3 bases from V and 9 bases from J; bases unmatched to any gene: 9. In DNA, the CDR3 is TGTGCCAGCAGTGAGCTGCGGGGGGGCCAGAGTGAGCAGTTCTTC. This encodes CASSELRGGQSEQFF.

The chain carries TRBV3-1 (or the pseudogene TRBV3-2) and TRBJ1-1; 10 bases map to TRBD1. Unmatched junction bases numbered 3, after V lost 4 bases and J lost 7 bases. Germline-derived CDR1 and CDR2 are LGHDT and YNNKEL (reference sequence). The CDR3 is 13 residues long. CDR3 sequence reads: CASSPGTGVEAFF. In DNA, the CDR3 is TGTGCCAGCAGCCCGGGGACAGGGGTTGAAGCTTTCTTT.